The present T cell receptor beta chain was sequenced within a study of T and B cells in COVID-19 patients. Study-level information: Peripheral blood came from COVID-19 patients with active infection or after recovery. Regarding the study as a whole: Highly clonal in active COVID-19, TRB repertoires exceeded healthy-donor diversity and richness at recovery.

TRB was amplified from about 250-500 ng of blood genomic DNA. Multiplex PCR with BIOMED2 TRB-A/B primer pools amplified TRB rearrangements. One entry per CDR3 protein, called by TCRdb with MiXCR from the multiplex PCR reads. The sample includes around 10,000 distinct CDR3 sequences, around 27% of them seen just once. In regard to this clonotype: Its antigen is undetermined.

J lost 6 bases, V lost 3 bases, and 8 bases had no gene match. The CDR3 spans 15 residues. CDR1 DFQATT and CDR2 SNEGSKA come from the germline V gene (reference sequence). The receptor was isolated from a human donor who had recovered from COVID-19. Sequenced input: blood. V gene TRBV20-1 combines with J gene TRBJ2-1; 10 bases agree with TRBD2. The CDR3 is CSASGLADLGNEQFF. In DNA form, the CDR3 reads TGCAGTGCTAGCGGACTAGCGGACCTGGGCAATGAGCAGTTCTTC.